This T cell receptor beta chain was identified in a study of identical twins. TCRdb used MiXCR to reprocess the 5' RACE reads, holding one entry per CDR3 protein. Found here are about 520,000 distinct CDR3 sequences, around 20% of them singletons; the top ten hold 0.75% to 0.95%. Per the germline V gene, CDR1 is DFQATT and CDR2 is SNEGSKA (reference sequence). There are 14 residues in the CDR3. The V and J ends lost 0 bases and 6 bases respectively, with 9 bases between them. The sample was also reused in another study, on T cells expressing NK-cell markers.

The clonotype originates from a young woman in good health. This chain joins TRBV20-1 and TRBJ1-6; the D gene is possibly TRBD1 (5 bases). The sample comprised CD4+ T cells sorted from blood. CDR3 sequence reads: CSARDPRANSPLHF. The CDR3 region has the DNA TGCAGTGCTAGAGATCCCAGGGCTAATTCACCCCTCCACTTT.